Below, 25 T cell receptor beta chains from the same sample are listed, as sequenced in a study of PD-1 blockade in classical Hodgkin lymphoma. Every patient had relapsed following autologous stem cell transplantation, and cohorts differed in brentuximab vedotin exposure. This table comes from immunoSEQ multiplex PCR, and its TCRdb copy is limited to in-frame clones, with some not included. The table has 14,000 or so clones, under 90% seen once. The sequencing here drew on peripheral blood mononuclear cells (PBMCs), taken at baseline. These TCRs come from a human donor with classical Hodgkin lymphoma.

The genes are TRBV7-2 and TRBJ2-4; 9 bases map to TRBD1. The CDR3 loop spans 15 amino acids. The germline V gene encodes CDR1 SGHTA and CDR2 FQGNSA. V dropped 5 bases and J dropped 7; count of bases not matched to a gene: 9. The CDR3 DNA reads as TGTGCCAGCAGCATCACAGGGGGCGCCGGGAACATTCAGTACTTC. Encoded protein: CASSITGGAGNIQYF.

This rearrangement joins TRBV19 to TRBJ2-2; 9 bases are a match to TRBD2. This CDR3 is 17 amino acids long. Germline CDR1 is LNHDA and CDR2 is SQIVND (reference sequence). V trimming: 5 bases; J trimming: 0 bases; junction bases outside the gene matches: 7. CDR3 in DNA: TGTGCCAGTAGTCCTCTTTTAGCGGGGGCGAACACCGGGGAGCTGTTTTTT. Its translation: CASSPLLAGANTGELFF.

The V gene is TRBV27, the J gene TRBJ1-5; D is uncertain. With 4 bases removed from V and 0 bases from J, the gap between germline ends came to 10 bases. Germline assignment: CDR1 MNHEY and CDR2 SMNVEV (reference sequence). This CDR3 contains 15 residues. CDR3 in DNA: TGTGCCAGCAGTTCCCGCGGGTTTAGCAATCAGCCCCAGCATTTT. Residues: CASSSRGFSNQPQHF.

This clone is a singleton in its sample. The rearrangement joins TRBV18 to TRBJ2-5, with D possibly called TRBD1 or TRBD2 (5 bases each). Trimming took off 5 bases at V and 2 bases at J, with 12 bases between the two ends. The CDR3 contains 14 residues. Germline V gene data show CDR1 as KGHSH and CDR2 as LQKENI. CDR3 coding DNA: TGTGCCAGCTCATTCCGGGACGGACAAGAGACCCAGTACTTC. The encoded protein is CASSFRDGQETQYF.

The J gene is TRBJ1-5, the V gene TRBV7-2; D gene uncertain. This CDR3 spans 13 amino acids. Germline assignment: CDR1 SGHTA and CDR2 FQGNSA. V lost 4 bases and J lost 5, with 9 bases in between. The CDR3 protein is CASSSTRDQPQHF. The CDR3 bases are TGTGCCAGCAGCTCGACCCGGGATCAGCCCCAGCATTTT.

The gene calls are TRBV27 and TRBJ1-5; D not certain. CDR1 is MNHEY, CDR2 SMNVEV, per germline (reference sequence). The CDR3 is 14 residues long. The V end was cut by 3 bases, the J end by 2 bases, with 8 bases between. The CDR3 coding sequence is TGTGCCAGCAGTTTTAAGGCGGGCAATCAGCCCCAGCATTTT. It translates to CASSFKAGNQPQHF.

This chain connects TRBV27 to TRBJ2-1; D is uncertain. The CDR3 totals 16 residues. In germline, CDR1 is MNHEY, CDR2 SMNVEV (reference sequence). Trimming removed 0 bases at V and 4 bases at J, with 13 bases between. In DNA, the CDR3 is TGTGCCAGCAGTTTATCGTTGATTGCTCGGTACAATGAGCAGTTCTTC. Protein: CASSLSLIARYNEQFF.

The chain employs TRBV7-9 and TRBJ2-2; 7 bases align to TRBD2. This CDR3 comprises 18 residues. Per the germline V gene, CDR1 is SEHNR and CDR2 is FQNEAQ (reference sequence). V was pared by 0 bases and J by 0 bases, with 7 bases of the junction left unmatched. CDR3: CASSLASGTNTNTGELFF. The CDR3 DNA reads TGTGCCAGCAGCTTAGCCTCAGGGACTAATACGAACACCGGGGAGCTGTTTTTT.

The V and J genes are TRBV19 and TRBJ1-4, with D unresolved. This CDR3 is built from 15 residues. Germline V gives CDR1 LNHDA, CDR2 SQIVND (reference sequence). The ends were cut back, 1 base at V and 2 bases at J, with 8 bases in the middle. The CDR3 spells CASSIAARTNEKLFF. The CDR3, as DNA: TGTGCCAGTAGTATAGCAGCAAGGACTAATGAAAAACTGTTTTTT.

This chain uses TRBV19 with TRBJ2-3, with 7 positions matching TRBD2. V shed 0 bases and J 0 bases; nucleotides not matched to a gene: 12. The CDR3 is 19 residues long. Germline V lookup: CDR1 LNHDA, CDR2 SQIVND (reference sequence). The CDR3 DNA follows: TGTGCCAGTAGTATAGATCCTAGCGGCTATTCCTCTAGCACAGATACGCAGTATTTT. This translates into CASSIDPSGYSSSTDTQYF. Filled out from reference TRBV19 and TRBJ2-3, the complete variable domain reads DGGITQSPKYLFRKEGQNVTLSCEQNLNHDAMYWYRQDPGQGLRLIYYSQIVNDFQKGDIAEGYSVSREKKESFPLTVTSAQKNPTAFYLCASSIDPSGYSSSTDTQYFGPGTRLTVL.

The chain joins TRBV4-3 to TRBJ1-5, with D possibly TRBD1 on 5 matching bases. Germline assignment: CDR1 LGHNA and CDR2 YSLEER. The CDR3 has 14 amino acids. Trimming removed 0 bases at V and 6 bases at J, with 9 bases between. The CDR3 region has the DNA TGCGCCAGCAGCCAAGATGTTCAGGGTCAGCCCCAGCATTTT. It codes for CASSQDVQGQPQHF.

This clone came up a few times. The rearrangement links TRBV7-2 to TRBJ1-6; possible D gene TRBD1, 6 bases. The V gene lost 11 bases and the J gene lost 9 bases, with 14 bases spanning the gap. The CDR3 covers 12 residues. In germline, CDR1 is SGHTA, CDR2 FQGNSA. The DNA of the CDR3 is TGTGCCTCAAAGGGGGACGTTTCACCCCTCCACTTT. It translates to CASKGDVSPLHF.

This chain joins TRBV2 and TRBJ2-3; 7 nucleotides align to TRBD1. Germline V gene lookup returns CDR1 SNHLY and CDR2 FYNNEI. The CDR3 is made up of 14 amino acids. J lost 4 bases, V lost 6 bases, and 7 bases had no gene match. Here the CDR3 DNA reads TGTGCCAGCAGGAACAGACAGGGTCCAGATACGCAGTATTTT. This encodes CASRNRQGPDTQYF.

This chain uses TRBV4-1 with TRBJ2-3; 10 bases line up with TRBD2. The CDR3 contains 19 residues. Germline loops: CDR1 MGHRA, CDR2 YSYEKL. J lost 0 bases, V lost 0 bases, and 9 bases had no gene match. DNA for the CDR3: TGCGCCAGCAGCCAAGATGGATCTAGCGGGGGCCCCAGCACAGATACGCAGTATTTT. The encoded protein is CASSQDGSSGGPSTDTQYF.

J is TRBJ1-2 and V is TRBV5-1; 8 nucleotides align to TRBD1. CDR1 is SGHRS, CDR2 YFSETQ, per germline. CDR3 length: 15 amino acids. With 0 bases clipped from V and 4 bases from J, the junction kept 5 bases outside the gene matches. The CDR3 protein is CASSLGDRSFYGYTF. In DNA form, the CDR3 reads TGCGCCAGCAGCTTGGGGGACAGGAGTTTCTATGGCTACACCTTC. Complete variable domain (other parts from reference TRBV5-1 and TRBJ1-2): KAGVTQTPRYLIKTRGQQVTLSCSPISGHRSVSWYQQTPGQGLQFLFEYFSETQRNKGNFPGRFSGRQFSNSRSEMNVSTLELGDSALYLCASSLGDRSFYGYTFGSGTRLTVV.

In its sample, this clone is medium-sized (0.01 to 0.1%). The chain links TRBV7-2 to TRBJ1-1, with D possibly TRBD1 on 6 matching bases. Germline assignment: CDR1 SGHTA and CDR2 FQGNSA. The CDR3 runs 13 residues. V lost 10 bases and J lost 0, with 12 bases in between. As DNA, the CDR3 is TGTGCCACGACACAGGGCATGAACACTGAAGCTTTCTTT. It is translated as CATTQGMNTEAFF.

This sequence joins TRBV5-1 and TRBJ1-3, with D perhaps TRBD1 (5 bases). Trimming stripped 2 bases from V and 4 bases from J, with 10 bases between. This CDR3 region has 14 residues. Germline V CDR1 and CDR2: SGHRS, YFSETQ. CDR3 in DNA: TGCGCCAGCAGCTTACAGGTCGGCGGAAACACCATATATTTT. It codes for CASSLQVGGNTIYF. Full variable domain (rest looked up from reference TRBV5-1 and TRBJ1-3): KAGVTQTPRYLIKTRGQQVTLSCSPISGHRSVSWYQQTPGQGLQFLFEYFSETQRNKGNFPGRFSGRQFSNSRSEMNVSTLELGDSALYLCASSLQVGGNTIYFGEGSWLTVV.

The gene calls are TRBV27 and TRBJ1-2; 7 nucleotides align to TRBD1. V gave up 3 bases and J gave up 13 bases; unmatched junction bases: 14. This CDR3 spans 14 amino acids. CDR1 and CDR2 from the germline V gene are MNHEY and SMNVEV (reference sequence). As DNA, the CDR3 is TGTGCCAGCAGTTTCACCGCCGACAGGGTGGGTATCACCTTC. This gives the protein CASSFTADRVGITF.

The chain is built from TRBV7-2 and TRBJ2-2, with D perhaps TRBD2 (6 bases). This CDR3 comprises 16 residues. CDR1 is SGHTA, CDR2 FQGNSA, per germline. The V and J ends lost 1 base and 3 bases respectively, with 12 bases between them. In nucleotides, the CDR3 is TGTGCCAGCAGCTTAGTGGGGGGACGCGACACCGGGGAGCTGTTTTTT. It specifies CASSLVGGRDTGELFF.

This chain links TRBV5-4 with TRBJ2-7, with D uncertain. The CDR3 covers 14 residues. Between the trimmed V and J ends, which lost 8 bases and 6 bases, there was a span of 21 bases. The V gene's germline CDR1 is SGHNT and CDR2 YYREEE (reference sequence). In nucleotides, the CDR3 is TGTGCCAGAGCCCCGGGCTGCGGAGTACGCGAGCAGTACTTC. Its protein product is CARAPGCGVREQYF.

The genes are TRBV9 and TRBJ1-5; D is unclear. CDR3 size: 14 residues. The V gene's germline CDR1 is SGDLS and CDR2 YYNGEE. Trimming removed 2 bases at V and 0 bases at J, with 6 bases between. The CDR3 loop reads CASSVGDSNQPQHF. The CDR3 region has the DNA TGTGCCAGCAGCGTGGGAGATAGCAATCAGCCCCAGCATTTT.

This chain joins TRBV28 and TRBJ1-3, with D hard to call. Germline-derived CDR1 and CDR2 are MDHEN and SYDVKM. The CDR3 totals 16 residues. V lost 3 bases and J lost 2, with 14 bases in between. The CDR3 is CASSFHLGQAGNTIYF. The CDR3 nucleotides are TGTGCCAGCAGTTTCCACTTAGGTCAGGCTGGAAACACCATATATTTT.

In this sample, this clone turned up a few times. The rearrangement joins TRBV25-1 to TRBJ1-3; D unresolved. The CDR3 has 14 residues. Germline-derived CDR1 and CDR2 are MGHDK and SYGVNS. Deletions cut 7 bases from V and 0 bases from J, with 10 bases between. CDR3 nucleotides: TGTGCCAGCACTGCGGGATACTCTGGAAACACCATATATTTT. It specifies CASTAGYSGNTIYF.

As to this clone: Other DNA sequences in the same sample also yield this CDR3. The V call is TRBV19, the J call TRBJ1-1; D uncertain. The CDR3 loop spans 15 amino acids. Germline CDR1 is LNHDA and CDR2 is SQIVND (reference sequence). V lost 5 bases and J 3 bases, leaving 16 bases between the germline ends. The CDR3 is CASSLYRGGDTEAFF. The CDR3 coding sequence is TGTGCCAGTAGTCTCTACAGAGGTGGGGACACTGAAGCTTTCTTT.

This clone was found once. The chain is built from TRBV6-6 and TRBJ1-2; D remains ambiguous. CDR1 and CDR2 from the germline V gene are MNHNY and SVGAGI (reference sequence). This CDR3 contains 15 residues. V gave up 6 bases and J gave up 2 bases, with 16 bases separating them. The CDR3 loop reads CASSQGYKDNYGYTF. The CDR3 DNA reads TGTGCCAGCAGCCAAGGATATAAAGACAACTATGGCTACACCTTC.